This T cell receptor beta chain was profiled in a study of technical replicates of blood from several donors. Germline V gives CDR1 MNHNY, CDR2 SVGAGI (reference sequence). With 6 bases removed from V and 4 bases from J, the gap between germline ends came to 16 bases. The CDR3 is 15 amino acids. The table came from immunoSEQ multiplex PCR; TCRdb's copy has only in-frame clones and leaves some out. The data show about 75,000 clones, about 89% seen once. The sample comprised PBMCs. The genes are TRBV6-6 and TRBJ1-3, with D perhaps matching TRBD1 (5 bases). The sequence was collected from a human donor in good health. Some clones in this sample may be carry-over from other donors' samples. Written as DNA, the CDR3 is TGTGCCAGCAGCCCCAGGGCGGAGTTGGGAAACACCATATATTTT. Translation: CASSPRAELGNTIYF.